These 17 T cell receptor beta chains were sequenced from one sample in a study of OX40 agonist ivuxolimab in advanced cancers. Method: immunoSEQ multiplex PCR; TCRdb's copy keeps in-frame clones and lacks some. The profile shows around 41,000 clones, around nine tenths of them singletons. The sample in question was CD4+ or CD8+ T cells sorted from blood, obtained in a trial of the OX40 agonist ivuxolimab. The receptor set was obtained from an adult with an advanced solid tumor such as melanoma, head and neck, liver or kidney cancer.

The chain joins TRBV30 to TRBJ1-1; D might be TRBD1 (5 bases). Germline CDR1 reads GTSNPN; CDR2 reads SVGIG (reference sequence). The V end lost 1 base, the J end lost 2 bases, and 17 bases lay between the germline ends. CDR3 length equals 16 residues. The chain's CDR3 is CAWSAPRDWYNTEAFF. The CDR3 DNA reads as TGTGCCTGGAGTGCCCCCAGGGACTGGTACAACACTGAAGCTTTCTTT.

CDR3 bases: TGCGCCAGCCGGGCGGGCTGGGCTGAAGCTTTCTTT. It yields the protein CASRAGWAEAFF. This chain joins TRBV4-1 and TRBJ1-1; D not resolved. The V and J ends lost 8 bases and 6 bases respectively, with 13 bases between them. The CDR3 length is 12 residues. Germline V gives CDR1 MGHRA, CDR2 YSYEKL.

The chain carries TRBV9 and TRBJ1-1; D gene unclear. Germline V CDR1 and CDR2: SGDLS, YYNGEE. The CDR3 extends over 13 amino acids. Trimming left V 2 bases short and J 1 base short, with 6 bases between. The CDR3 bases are TGTGCCAGCAGCGTTGCGGAGAACACTGAAGCTTTCTTT. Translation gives CASSVAENTEAFF.

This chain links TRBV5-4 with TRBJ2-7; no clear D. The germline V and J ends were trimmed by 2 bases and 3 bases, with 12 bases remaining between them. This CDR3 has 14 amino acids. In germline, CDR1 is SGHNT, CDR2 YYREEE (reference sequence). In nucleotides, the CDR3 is TGTGCCAGCAGCTTTAGAACTTGGGGCTACGAGCAGTACTTC. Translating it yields CASSFRTWGYEQYF.

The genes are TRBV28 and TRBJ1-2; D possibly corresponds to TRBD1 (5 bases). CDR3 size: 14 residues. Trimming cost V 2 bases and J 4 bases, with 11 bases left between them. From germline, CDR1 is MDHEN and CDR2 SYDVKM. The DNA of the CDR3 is TGTGCCAGCAGTTTACCAGGGTCCGCCTATGGCTACACCTTC. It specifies CASSLPGSAYGYTF.

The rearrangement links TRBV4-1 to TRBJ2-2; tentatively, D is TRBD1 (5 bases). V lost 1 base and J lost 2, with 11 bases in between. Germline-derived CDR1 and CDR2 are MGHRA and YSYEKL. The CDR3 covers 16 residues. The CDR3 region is CASSQVRTFNTGELFF. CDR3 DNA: TGCGCCAGCAGCCAAGTTAGGACATTTAACACCGGGGAGCTGTTTTTT.

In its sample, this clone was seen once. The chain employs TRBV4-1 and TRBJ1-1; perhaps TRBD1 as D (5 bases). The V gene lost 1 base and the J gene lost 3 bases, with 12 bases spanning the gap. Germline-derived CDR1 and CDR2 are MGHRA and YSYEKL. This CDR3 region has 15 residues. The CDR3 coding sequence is TGCGCCAGCAGCCAAGGGATGGGGGGATACACTGAAGCTTTCTTT. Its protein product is CASSQGMGGYTEAFF.

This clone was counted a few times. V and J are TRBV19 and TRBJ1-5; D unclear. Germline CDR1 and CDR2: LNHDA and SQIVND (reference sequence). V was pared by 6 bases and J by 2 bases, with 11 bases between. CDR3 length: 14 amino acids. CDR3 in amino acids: CASRGGSGNQPQHF. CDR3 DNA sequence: TGTGCCAGTAGAGGTGGGTCGGGCAATCAGCCCCAGCATTTT.

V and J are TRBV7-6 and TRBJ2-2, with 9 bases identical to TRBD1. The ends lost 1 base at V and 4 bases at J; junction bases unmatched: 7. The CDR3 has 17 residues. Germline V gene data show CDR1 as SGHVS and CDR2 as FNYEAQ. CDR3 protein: CASSLGQGGPSTGELFF. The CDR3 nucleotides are TGTGCCAGCAGCTTAGGACAGGGGGGGCCGAGCACCGGGGAGCTGTTTTTT.

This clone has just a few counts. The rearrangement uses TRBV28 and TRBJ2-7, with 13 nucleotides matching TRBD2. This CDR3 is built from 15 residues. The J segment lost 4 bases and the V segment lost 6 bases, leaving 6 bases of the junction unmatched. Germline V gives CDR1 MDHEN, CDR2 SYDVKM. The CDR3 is CASRRTSGSRYEQYF. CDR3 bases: TGTGCCAGCAGACGGACTAGCGGGAGTCGGTACGAGCAGTACTTC.

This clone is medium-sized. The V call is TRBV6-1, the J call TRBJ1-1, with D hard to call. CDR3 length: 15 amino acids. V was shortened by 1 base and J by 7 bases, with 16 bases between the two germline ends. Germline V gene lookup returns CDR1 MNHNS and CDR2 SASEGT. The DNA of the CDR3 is TGTGCCAGCAGTGAAGTACCATCCCCGGGCGATGAAGCTTTCTTT. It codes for CASSEVPSPGDEAFF.

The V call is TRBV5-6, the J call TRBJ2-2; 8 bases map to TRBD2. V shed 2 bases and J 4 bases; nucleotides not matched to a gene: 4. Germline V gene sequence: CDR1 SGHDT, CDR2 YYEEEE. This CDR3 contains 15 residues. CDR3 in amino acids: CASSFGGAGTGELFF. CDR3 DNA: TGTGCCAGCAGCTTCGGGGGGGCTGGCACCGGGGAGCTGTTTTTT.

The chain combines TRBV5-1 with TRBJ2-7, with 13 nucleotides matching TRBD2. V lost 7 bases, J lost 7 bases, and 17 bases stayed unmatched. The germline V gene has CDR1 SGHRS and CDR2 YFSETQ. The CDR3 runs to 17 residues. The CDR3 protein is CASRGGLAGVNLREQYF. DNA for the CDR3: TGCGCCAGCCGTGGAGGACTAGCGGGAGTAAACCTTCGGGAGCAGTACTTC.

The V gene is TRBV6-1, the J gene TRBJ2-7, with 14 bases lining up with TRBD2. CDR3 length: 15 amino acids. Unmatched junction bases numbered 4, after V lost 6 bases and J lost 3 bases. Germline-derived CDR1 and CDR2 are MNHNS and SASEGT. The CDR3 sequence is CASRGLAGEIYEQYF. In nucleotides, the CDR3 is TGTGCCAGCAGGGGACTAGCGGGAGAAATCTACGAGCAGTACTTC.

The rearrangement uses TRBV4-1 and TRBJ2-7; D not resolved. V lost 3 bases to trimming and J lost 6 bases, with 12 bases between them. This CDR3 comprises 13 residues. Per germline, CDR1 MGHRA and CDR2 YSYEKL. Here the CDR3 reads CASSHPSPREQYF. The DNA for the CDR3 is TGCGCCAGCAGCCACCCCTCCCCTCGCGAGCAGTACTTC.

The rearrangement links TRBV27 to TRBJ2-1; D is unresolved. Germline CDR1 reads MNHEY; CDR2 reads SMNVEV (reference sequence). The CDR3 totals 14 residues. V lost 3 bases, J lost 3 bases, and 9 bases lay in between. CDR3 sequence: CASSLSPGYNEQFF. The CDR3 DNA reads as TGTGCCAGCAGTTTGAGTCCAGGCTACAATGAGCAGTTCTTC.

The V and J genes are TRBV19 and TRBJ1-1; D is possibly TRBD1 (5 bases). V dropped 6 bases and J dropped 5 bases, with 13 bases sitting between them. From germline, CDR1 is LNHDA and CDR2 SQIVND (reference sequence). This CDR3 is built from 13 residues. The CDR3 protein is CASSPGGGTEAFF. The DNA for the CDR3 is TGTGCCAGTAGCCCTGGGGGGGGAACTGAAGCTTTCTTT.